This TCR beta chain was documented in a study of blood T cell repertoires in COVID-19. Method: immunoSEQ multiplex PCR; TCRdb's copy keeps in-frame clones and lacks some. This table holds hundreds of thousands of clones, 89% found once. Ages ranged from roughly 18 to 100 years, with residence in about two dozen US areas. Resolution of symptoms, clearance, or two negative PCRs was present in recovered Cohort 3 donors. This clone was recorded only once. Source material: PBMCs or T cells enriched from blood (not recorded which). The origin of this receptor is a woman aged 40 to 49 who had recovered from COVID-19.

The CDR3 here is CASSLRGQGGNIQYF. The CDR3 nucleotides read TGTGCCAGCAGCTTAAGGGGACAGGGTGGGAACATTCAGTACTTC. V is TRBV7-2 and J is TRBJ2-4; 9 positions match TRBD1. Germline V lookup: CDR1 SGHTA, CDR2 FQGNSA. The CDR3 is 15 residues long. The junction had 6 bases not matched to a gene; V was cut back by 2 bases and J by 7 bases.